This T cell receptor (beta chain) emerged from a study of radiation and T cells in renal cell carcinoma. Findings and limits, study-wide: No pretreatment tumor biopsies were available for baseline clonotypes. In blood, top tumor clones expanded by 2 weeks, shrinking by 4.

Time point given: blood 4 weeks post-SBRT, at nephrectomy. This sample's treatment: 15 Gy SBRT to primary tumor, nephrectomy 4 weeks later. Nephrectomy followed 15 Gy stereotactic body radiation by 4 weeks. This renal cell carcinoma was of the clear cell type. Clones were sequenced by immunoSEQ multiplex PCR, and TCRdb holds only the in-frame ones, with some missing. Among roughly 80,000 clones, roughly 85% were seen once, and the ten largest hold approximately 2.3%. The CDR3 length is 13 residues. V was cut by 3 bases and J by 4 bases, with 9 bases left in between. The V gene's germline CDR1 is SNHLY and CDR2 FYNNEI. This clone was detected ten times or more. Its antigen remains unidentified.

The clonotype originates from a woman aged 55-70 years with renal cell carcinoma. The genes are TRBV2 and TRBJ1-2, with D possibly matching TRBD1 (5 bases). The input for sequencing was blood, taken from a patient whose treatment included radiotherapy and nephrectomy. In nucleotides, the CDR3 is TGTGCCAGCAGTGATAAAGGGGCCTATGGCTACACCTTC. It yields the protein CASSDKGAYGYTF. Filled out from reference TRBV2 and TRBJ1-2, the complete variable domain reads EPEVTQTPSHQVTQMGQEVILRCVPISNHLYFYWYRQILGQKVEFLVSFYNNEISEKSEIFDDQFSVERPDGSNFTLKIRSTKLEDSAMYFCASSDKGAYGYTFGSGTRLTVV.